Following are 2 T cell receptor beta chains from one sample sequenced in a study of shared clonotypes between healthy human individuals. The naive CD8 fraction comprised CD45RO-negative cells positively selected for CCR7 and excluded terminally differentiated effector memory CD45RA+ cells. The data were produced by immunoSEQ multiplex PCR, yet TCRdb's version contains in-frame clones alone and is incomplete. The sample lists about 2,100,000 clones, 85% to 95% occurring once. Specimen: naive CD8+ T cells from PBMCs. All receptors come from a man between 18 and 29 years old in good health. Some clones in this sample may be carry-over from other donors' samples.

The chain has TRBV28 and TRBJ2-3; TRBD2 is a possible D gene (6 bases). The CDR3 is 14 residues long. Germline-derived CDR1 and CDR2 are MDHEN and SYDVKM. V was trimmed by 6 bases and J by 3 bases, leaving 13 bases between them. CDR3 amino acids: CASRGGAGTDTQYF. The CDR3 DNA sequence: TGTGCCAGCAGGGGAGGCGCTGGTACAGATACGCAGTATTTT.

Comment on this clone: Other DNA sequences in the sample encode the same CDR3. This rearrangement joins TRBV27 to TRBJ1-1; D unclear. This CDR3 is built from 13 residues. V was trimmed by 0 bases and J by 5 bases, leaving 7 bases between them. Germline values: CDR1 MNHEY, CDR2 SMNVEV (reference sequence). The CDR3, as DNA: TGTGCCAGCAGTTTATCACGGGGAACTGAAGCTTTCTTT. As protein: CASSLSRGTEAFF.